The 24 T cell receptor beta chains below all came from one sample that was sequenced in a study of blood T cell repertoires in COVID-19. TCRdb's table, derived via immunoSEQ multiplex PCR, lists solely in-frame clones and lacks some. The data show some 200,000 clones, with 88% seen just once and roughly 2.7% held by the top ten. The sample consisted of PBMCs or T cells enriched from blood (not recorded which). These receptors originate from a woman in her 30s who had recovered from COVID-19.

The V gene is TRBV5-6, the J gene TRBJ2-3; 11 bases line up with TRBD2. V was clipped by 1 base and J by 7 bases; unmatched bases: 8. The CDR3 runs 16 residues. Germline loops: CDR1 SGHDT, CDR2 YYEEEE. CDR3 protein: CASSLNSGGVLNTQYF. CDR3 sequence (DNA): TGTGCCAGCAGCTTGAATAGCGGGGGGGTCTTGAATACGCAGTATTTT.

The rearrangement links TRBV7-2 to TRBJ2-7; 9 bases agree with TRBD1. V lost 5 bases, J lost 4 bases, and 9 bases stayed unmatched. Germline values: CDR1 SGHTA, CDR2 FQGNSA. The CDR3 totals 15 residues. Written as DNA, the CDR3 is TGTGCCAGCAGCCCTCGGACAGGGGCCGTTTACGAGCAGTACTTC. Its protein is CASSPRTGAVYEQYF.

This chain uses TRBV7-2 with TRBJ1-2; perhaps TRBD1 as D (6 bases). Germline-derived CDR1 and CDR2 are SGHTA and FQGNSA. This CDR3 region has 16 residues. V was pared by 4 bases and J by 4 bases, with 19 bases between. The CDR3 DNA reads as TGTGCCAGCAGCTCCAATCCCAACTCCAGGGGCTATGGCTACACCTTC. It is translated as CASSSNPNSRGYGYTF. Supplemented by reference TRBV7-2 and TRBJ1-2, the full variable domain reads GAGVSQSPSNKVTEKGKDVELRCDPISGHTALYWYRQSLGQGLEFLIYFQGNSAPDKSGLPSDRFSAERTGGSVSTLTIQRTQQEDSAVYLCASSSNPNSRGYGYTFGSGTRLTVV.

This clone showed up just a few times. The rearrangement uses TRBV5-5 and TRBJ2-5; the D is unclear. The germline V and J ends were trimmed by 2 bases and 5 bases, with 13 bases remaining between them. The CDR3 is 14 amino acids. Germline V CDR1 and CDR2: SGHKS, YYEKEE (reference sequence). CDR3 region: CASSFSPPRETQYF. Here the CDR3 DNA reads TGTGCCAGCAGCTTCTCCCCTCCACGGGAGACCCAGTACTTC.

The table lists this clone with a count of one. This chain uses TRBV4-3 with TRBJ1-1; the match to TRBD1 covers 8 bases. Germline CDR1 LGHNA, CDR2 YSLEER. The junction had 5 bases not matched to a gene; V was cut back by 0 bases and J by 2 bases. This CDR3 has 16 residues. CDR3 nucleotides: TGCGCCAGCAGCCAAGATAAGACAGGGGATAACACTGAAGCTTTCTTT. Its translation is CASSQDKTGDNTEAFF.

This chain joins TRBV5-6 and TRBJ1-2, with 7 nucleotides matching TRBD1. The germline V gene encodes CDR1 SGHDT and CDR2 YYEEEE. V lost 4 bases to trimming and J lost 4 bases; unmatched junction nucleotides: 13. There are 16 residues in the CDR3. The CDR3: CASSRRDRGRFYGYTF. CDR3 coding DNA: TGTGCCAGCAGCCGCCGCGATAGGGGGCGGTTCTATGGCTACACCTTC.

The chain employs TRBV5-6 and TRBJ2-3, with D perhaps TRBD2 (5 bases). The CDR3 length is 13 residues. Deletions cut 3 bases from V and 8 bases from J, with 13 bases between. Germline loops: CDR1 SGHDT, CDR2 YYEEEE. The CDR3 DNA follows: TGTGCCAGCAGCTACTACACCGAGGGTACGCAGTATTTT. This gives the protein CASSYYTEGTQYF.

This chain joins TRBV25-1 and TRBJ1-2; no firm D call. Germline V gives CDR1 MGHDK, CDR2 SYGVNS. Trimming removed 4 bases at V and 6 bases at J, with 6 bases between. This CDR3 spans 11 amino acids. Here the CDR3 DNA reads TGTGCCAGCAGTGGCCTAGATGGCTACACCTTC. This gives the protein CASSGLDGYTF.

This chain links TRBV9 with TRBJ2-3, with D possibly matching TRBD2 (5 bases). Trimming stripped 0 bases from V and 0 bases from J, with 5 bases between. This CDR3 has 14 residues. Germline CDR1 reads SGDLS; CDR2 reads YYNGEE. The CDR3 DNA sequence: TGTGCCAGCAGCGTAGGGACTAGCACAGATACGCAGTATTTT. Protein sequence: CASSVGTSTDTQYF.

The chain joins TRBV11-1 to TRBJ1-5; perhaps TRBD1 as D (6 bases). The CDR3 has 13 amino acids. Germline V gene lookup returns CDR1 SGHAT and CDR2 FQDESV (reference sequence). The V and J ends lost 5 bases and 5 bases respectively, with 10 bases between them. The CDR3 protein is CASSPNRDQPQHF. The DNA of the CDR3 is TGTGCCAGCAGCCCTAACAGGGATCAGCCCCAGCATTTT.

The chain carries TRBV10-3 and TRBJ2-7; no definite D call. The CDR3 length is 14 residues. Trimming took 0 bases from V and 3 from J, leaving 9 bases between them. CDR1 and CDR2 (germline): ENHRY, SYGVKD. The CDR3 loop is CAISESEQVYEQYF. In nucleotides, the CDR3 is TGTGCCATCAGTGAGTCAGAACAAGTCTACGAGCAGTACTTC.

V gene TRBV4-1 combines with J gene TRBJ2-6; D gene unclear. The CDR3 contains 19 residues. In germline, CDR1 is MGHRA, CDR2 YSYEKL. Trimming cost V 0 bases and J 0 bases, with 15 bases left between them. The CDR3 protein is CASSQDLRVAGSGANVLTF. The CDR3, as DNA: TGCGCCAGCAGCCAAGATCTCCGGGTTGCCGGCTCTGGGGCCAACGTCCTGACTTTC.

This sequence joins TRBV6-5 and TRBJ2-3; TRBD2 is a possible D gene (7 bases). CDR1 is MNHEY and CDR2 is SVGAGI in the germline V gene. V lost 2 bases and J 4 bases, leaving 13 bases between the germline ends. The CDR3 contains 15 residues. DNA for the CDR3: TGTGCCAGCAGTTACGATACAGGGAGGGCAGATACGCAGTATTTT. This sequence encodes CASSYDTGRADTQYF.

The chain combines TRBV18 with TRBJ1-2; D uncertain. Trimming left V 1 base short and J 0 bases short, with 12 bases between. Germline loops: CDR1 KGHSH, CDR2 LQKENI. CDR3 length equals 16 residues. CDR3 sequence (DNA): TGTGCCAGCTCACCACGGTCCGCGGGGACTAACTATGGCTACACCTTC. Its protein product is CASSPRSAGTNYGYTF.

The chain combines TRBV4-3 with TRBJ2-7; D might be TRBD1 (6 bases). The V end was cut by 4 bases, the J end by 6 bases, with 13 bases between. The CDR3 extends over 13 amino acids. The germline V gene has CDR1 LGHNA and CDR2 YSLEER. The CDR3 is CASSPKDRLEQYF. The CDR3 region has the DNA TGCGCCAGCAGCCCAAAAGACAGGCTCGAGCAGTACTTC.

V usage is TRBV19 and J usage is TRBJ1-1; a weak D match, TRBD1 (6 bases). Germline V gives CDR1 LNHDA, CDR2 SQIVND (reference sequence). The CDR3 extends over 13 amino acids. With 7 bases removed from V and 6 bases from J, the gap between germline ends came to 15 bases. DNA of the CDR3: TGTGCCAGTATTGGGCAGGGGCGGTCTGAAGCTTTCTTT. It codes for CASIGQGRSEAFF.

This chain joins TRBV7-6 and TRBJ2-1, with TRBD2 matching 8 bases. The CDR3 totals 15 residues. Germline V lookup: CDR1 SGHVS, CDR2 FNYEAQ. The V segment lost 3 bases and the J segment 8 bases; nucleotides outside the gene matches: 9. CDR3 sequence reads: CASSLRAGDFDEQFF. The DNA for the CDR3 is TGTGCCAGCAGCTTGAGAGCGGGGGACTTTGATGAGCAGTTCTTC.

The CDR3, as DNA: TGTGCCAGCAGCTTGTTCGACAGGGATAAGGAAAAACTGTTTTTT. Protein sequence: CASSLFDRDKEKLFF. This sequence joins TRBV7-8 and TRBJ1-4; 7 nucleotides agree with TRBD1. The germline CDR1 and CDR2 sequences are SGHVS and FQNEAQ. Trimming at V came to 3 bases and at J to 8 bases, leaving 9 bases not matched to a gene. The CDR3 extends over 15 amino acids.

This rearrangement joins TRBV5-4 to TRBJ1-2; D remains ambiguous. The germline CDR1 and CDR2 sequences are SGHNT and YYREEE (reference sequence). This CDR3 spans 13 amino acids. The V end was cut by 4 bases, the J end by 3 bases, with 10 bases between. CDR3 region: CASSTGPDYGYTF. For the CDR3, the DNA is TGTGCCAGCAGCACCGGTCCGGACTATGGCTACACCTTC.

The rearrangement links TRBV21-1 to TRBJ1-4; the table names TRBD1, a call not compared with the DNA. TRBV21-1 is a pseudogene. This CDR3 spans 16 amino acids. CDR3 sequence reads: CASSKERTENNEKLFF. The CDR3 DNA reads TGTGCCAGCAGCAAAGAAAGAACAGAAAATAATGAAAAACTGTTTTTT.

The V gene is TRBV27, the J gene TRBJ2-1, with TRBD1 matching 8 bases. Looked up from germline, CDR1 is MNHEY and CDR2 is SMNVEV (reference sequence). V lost 1 base and J lost 5; bases outside the gene matches: 7. This CDR3 region has 16 residues. The CDR3 spells CASSLFAGQEDNEQFF. The CDR3 nucleotides read TGTGCCAGCAGTTTATTTGCGGGACAGGAAGACAATGAGCAGTTCTTC.

The rearrangement links TRBV4-2 to TRBJ1-1, with TRBD1 matching 9 bases. The germline V gene encodes CDR1 LGHNA and CDR2 YNFKEQ. V gave up 4 bases and J gave up 5 bases; unmatched junction bases: 5. This CDR3 spans 14 amino acids. The CDR3 nucleotides read TGTGCCAGCAGCCTAGGGGACAGGGAAACTGAAGCTTTCTTT. This gives the protein CASSLGDRETEAFF.

The rearrangement links TRBV4-3 to TRBJ2-7, with 7 nucleotides matching TRBD1. Germline lookup yields CDR1 LGHNA and CDR2 YSLEER. The junction had 9 bases not matched to a gene; V was cut back by 0 bases and J by 4 bases. This CDR3 has 16 amino acids. DNA for the CDR3: TGCGCCAGCAGCCAAGATCCGGACAGGCCTATGTACGAGCAGTACTTC. Protein product: CASSQDPDRPMYEQYF.

V and J are TRBV25-1 and TRBJ1-1, with TRBD1 as a possible D gene (6 bases). Germline V gives CDR1 MGHDK, CDR2 SYGVNS. This CDR3 is built from 13 residues. V was cut by 8 bases and J by 4 bases, with 14 bases left in between. CDR3 region: CASLGQLFTEAFF. The CDR3 bases are TGTGCCAGCCTCGGACAGCTATTCACTGAAGCTTTCTTT.